This TCR beta chain was retrieved from a study of cytomegalovirus exposure and HLA in healthy donors. Study conclusions and caveats: Relative to equally common others, HLA-associated TCR beta chains showed greater clonal expansion in a later analysis.

Germline values: CDR1 SNHLY, CDR2 FYNNEI. The CDR3 totals 15 residues. J lost 10 bases, V lost 2 bases, and 5 bases had no gene match. Concerning this clone itself: The target antigen is unknown.

Healthy donors of bone marrow made up the group. 13 Jbeta primers and 60 Vbeta primers were used for the PCR. TCRdb's copy holds only in-frame clones and misses some; the assay was immunoSEQ multiplex PCR. Here the sample spans about 120,000 clones, around 74% being singletons. Source material: PBMCs. The sequence came from a man in his 60s in good health and CMV-seropositive. The V call is TRBV2, the J call TRBJ1-6; 10 bases are shared with TRBD1. The CDR3 sequence is CASSEWGTGVSPLHF. The CDR3 DNA follows: TGTGCCAGCAGTGAATGGGGGACAGGGGTGTCACCCCTCCACTTT.